This T cell receptor (beta chain) came from a study of beta chain features in type 1 diabetes. The study's findings and limits: In all four CD4+ subsets, TCRB CDR3 length was significantly, moderately reduced in type 1 diabetes.

Of the isolated RNA, all was reverse transcribed, and so the sequenced material was expressed TCRB transcripts. An average approximately 4 million reads came from naive, central memory and regulatory T cell samples. Profiling relied on immunoSEQ multiplex PCR, and the TCRdb table lists in-frame clones only, not all of them. The sample has more than 130,000 clones, 6.9% seen once. In its sample, this clone was seen many times. Its target is not known. Sequencing used central memory CD4+ T cells from blood. This receptor was taken from a woman in her thirties in good health.

The chain's CDR3 is CASSGGTSGVYNEQFF. The CDR3 DNA reads TGTGCCAGCAGCGGTGGGACTAGCGGAGTATACAATGAGCAGTTCTTC. The V gene is TRBV9, the J gene TRBJ2-1; 11 nucleotides line up with TRBD2. This CDR3 is 16 amino acids long. CDR1 and CDR2 from the germline V gene are SGDLS and YYNGEE. V lost 3 bases, J lost 4 bases, and 6 bases stayed unmatched.